Listed below are T cell receptor beta chains from one sample, sequenced in a study of OX40 agonist ivuxolimab in advanced cancers. Here immunoSEQ multiplex PCR was the method, and the copy in TCRdb shows in-frame clones only, minus some. The table includes around 70,000 clones, about 91% detected once. Sequencing used CD4+ or CD8+ T cells sorted from blood, obtained in a trial of the OX40 agonist ivuxolimab. Receptors originate from an adult with an advanced solid tumor such as melanoma, head and neck, liver or kidney cancer. The CDR3 runs from the conserved cysteine through the conserved F or W. Fields, in order: clone size, V gene, D gene, J gene, CDR3 protein, CDR3 DNA. The D gene is left open where the match is weak. Size values are once, few and many counts, or a class for expanded clones, and some rows have none.

NA	TRBV2	TRBD1	TRBJ1-1	CASSGTGGAWDTEAFF	TGTGCCAGCAGTGGTACAGGGGGCGCTTGGGACACTGAAGCTTTCTTT
NA	TRBV4-1	NA	TRBJ1-5	CASSQATGGDLGGNQPQHF	TGCGCCAGCAGCCAAGCCACGGGGGGGGACTTGGGTGGCAATCAGCCCCAGCATTTT
once	TRBV6-5	NA	TRBJ1-6	CASSYSLANSPLHF	TGTGCCAGCAGTTACTCCCTGGCAAATTCACCCCTCCACTTT
NA	TRBV7-3	NA	TRBJ1-2	CASSLRRIYGYTF	TGTGCCAGCAGCTTACGGAGGATTTATGGCTACACCTTC
NA	TRBV19	NA	TRBJ1-1	CASRGTINIRVSTEAFF	TGTGCCAGTAGGGGGACTATAAACATCAGGGTGAGCACTGAAGCTTTCTTT
NA	TRBV11-2	TRBD1	TRBJ1-4	CASSLGSPGQGYSGEKLFF	TGTGCCAGCAGCTTAGGGAGCCCGGGACAGGGTTATTCGGGTGAAAAACTGTTTTTT
NA	TRBV15	NA	TRBJ1-3	CATSRDSRGSSGNTIYF	TGTGCCACCAGCAGAGATTCTAGGGGGAGCTCTGGAAACACCATATATTTT
NA	TRBV28	NA	TRBJ2-7	CASSFTGWSYEQYF	TGTGCCAGCAGCTTTACAGGGTGGTCCTACGAGCAGTACTTC
NA	TRBV7-9	NA	TRBJ1-1	CASSSSRGVTEAFF	TGTGCCAGCAGCTCATCCCGGGGGGTCACTGAAGCTTTCTTT
NA	TRBV9	NA	TRBJ1-2	CASSVGGRIYGYTF	TGTGCCAGCAGCGTCGGGGGGCGAATCTATGGCTACACCTTC
NA	TRBV5-1	NA	TRBJ1-1	CASSLGLTNTEAFF	TGCGCCAGCAGCTTGGGACTGACGAACACTGAAGCTTTCTTT
NA	TRBV6-1	NA	TRBJ1-1	CASSAEGLSGEDTEAFF	TGTGCCAGCAGTGCCGAGGGACTGAGTGGGGAGGACACTGAAGCTTTCTTT
NA	TRBV6-1	TRBD1	TRBJ1-5	CASSQQGVQPQHF	TGTGCCAGCAGTCAACAGGGGGTTCAGCCCCAGCATTTT
NA	TRBV6-5	NA	TRBJ2-5	CASSAFASMETQYF	TGTGCCAGCAGTGCATTTGCTAGCATGGAGACCCAGTACTTC
NA	TRBV10-1	TRBD1	TRBJ2-6	CASSEGGSGANVLTF	TGCGCCAGCAGTGAAGGGGGCTCCGGGGCCAACGTCCTGACTTTC
NA	TRBV28	TRBD1	TRBJ2-7	CASSRQGVQYF	TGTGCCAGCAGTCGACAGGGAGTGCAGTACTTC
NA	TRBV27	NA	TRBJ1-5	CASSFQRGPWNQPQHF	TGTGCCAGCTCCTTCCAGCGGGGGCCATGGAATCAGCCCCAGCATTTT
NA	TRBV10-3	TRBD1	TRBJ1-5	CAISDQGQGQPQHF	TGTGCCATCAGTGATCAGGGACAGGGTCAGCCCCAGCATTTT
NA	TRBV4-1	NA	TRBJ2-1	CASSQVWAPSSYNEQFF	TGCGCCAGCAGCCAAGTTTGGGCGCCCAGCTCCTACAATGAGCAGTTCTTC
NA	TRBV19	NA	TRBJ2-3	CASSIEPDTDTQYF	TGTGCCAGTAGTATAGAACCCGACACAGATACGCAGTATTTT
once	TRBV7-9	NA	TRBJ2-5	CASSLTKGETQYF	TGTGCCAGCAGCTTAACGAAGGGAGAGACCCAGTACTTC
NA	TRBV10-3	TRBD1	TRBJ2-1	CAISHPDRGIDEQFF	TGTGCCATCAGCCACCCGGACAGGGGCATCGATGAGCAGTTCTTC
NA	TRBV10-3	NA	TRBJ1-4	CAISEYQVPNEKLFF	TGTGCCATCAGTGAGTACCAGGTTCCCAATGAAAAACTGTTTTTT
NA	TRBV21-1	NA	TRBJ1-4	CASSSSGGKLFF	TGTGCCAGCAGCTCCAGCGGGGGAAAACTGTTTTTT
NA	TRBV7-9	NA	TRBJ2-1	CASSLFAGNEQFF	TGTGCCAGCAGCTTATTCGCGGGTAATGAGCAGTTCTTC
NA	TRBV5-1	NA	TRBJ2-1	CASSLDGYNEQFF	TGCGCCAGCAGCTTGGACGGATACAATGAGCAGTTCTTC
NA	TRBV21-1	NA	TRBJ2-2	CASSARRAPPNTGELFF	TGTGCCAGCAGCGCTCGTCGGGCGCCACCGAACACCGGGGAGCTGTTTTTT
NA	TRBV4-1	NA	TRBJ2-7	CASSQDVTYEQYF	TGCGCCAGCAGCCAAGACGTGACCTACGAGCAGTACTTC
NA	TRBV27	NA	TRBJ1-6	CASSPTGLSSYNSPLHF	TGTGCCAGCAGTCCGACAGGCCTGAGCTCCTATAATTCACCCCTCCACTTT
NA	TRBV13	NA	TRBJ1-1	CASSLRTALWDKAFF	TGTGCCAGCAGCTTAAGGACAGCATTGTGGGATAAAGCTTTCTTT
NA	TRBV27	TRBD1	TRBJ2-7	CASSPGQGLYEQYF	TGTGCCAGCAGTCCCGGACAGGGGTTGTACGAGCAGTACTTC
NA	TRBV19	NA	TRBJ1-2	CASSGEAYGYTF	TGTGCCAGTAGTGGAGAGGCCTATGGCTACACCTTC
NA	TRBV6-6	NA	TRBJ1-5	CASSYSRGHQPQHF	TGTGCCAGCAGTTACTCACGAGGTCATCAGCCCCAGCATTTT
NA	TRBV2	NA	TRBJ1-5	CASSPGYANQPQHF	TGTGCCAGCAGCCCAGGTTATGCCAATCAGCCCCAGCATTTT
NA	TRBV5-8	NA	TRBJ2-5	CASSLDWRFQSQETQYF	TGTGCCAGCAGCTTGGACTGGCGCTTCCAGTCCCAAGAGACCCAGTACTTC
few	TRBV7-8	TRBD2	TRBJ2-7	CASSLATTSGGYEQYF	TGTGCCAGCAGCTTAGCCACGACTAGCGGGGGTTACGAGCAGTACTTC
NA	TRBV5-1	NA	TRBJ1-2	CASSLIKGEGYTF	TGCGCCAGCAGCTTGATAAAAGGGGAGGGCTACACCTTC
NA	TRBV9	TRBD1	TRBJ1-6	CASSGDREFNSPLHF	TGTGCCAGCAGCGGGGACAGGGAGTTTAATTCACCCCTCCACTTT
NA	TRBV4-1	NA	TRBJ1-1	CASSHLKGQANTEAFF	TGCGCCAGCAGCCACTTAAAGGGACAAGCGAACACTGAAGCTTTCTTT
NA	TRBV7-9	NA	TRBJ2-2	CASSRTATYTGELFF	TGTGCCAGCAGCCGGACAGCCACCTACACCGGGGAGCTGTTTTTT
NA	TRBV28	NA	TRBJ2-4	CASTLGWGRGGLAKNIQYF	TGTGCCAGCACCCTAGGATGGGGGCGGGGAGGTTTAGCCAAAAACATTCAGTACTTC